This entry features one T cell receptor beta chain sequence. No antigen is known for it. Germline V CDR1 and CDR2: SGHTA, FQGNSA. The length of the CDR3 is 16 residues. Between the trimmed V and J ends, which lost 5 bases and 2 bases, there was a span of 18 bases. These data belong to a study of cytomegalovirus exposure and HLA in healthy donors. The study's findings and limits: Among TCR beta chains of equal frequency, HLA-associated ones were more clonally expanded in a later analysis. The authors enumerated over 150 TCR beta chains as linked to cytomegalovirus. TCR sequences were mostly rare, though some public TCRs occurred in many donors. A later analysis found most CMV-associated TCR beta chains apparently HLA-restricted.

Primers: 60 Vbeta forward and 13 Jbeta reverse. Assay used: immunoSEQ multiplex PCR; TCRdb lists only in-frame clones, some missing. The sample shows over 110,000 clones, 65% to 85% of them seen only once. Sequencing used PBMCs. The TCR sequence derives from a male donor in good health and CMV-seronegative. V is TRBV7-2 and J is TRBJ1-2; D possibly corresponds to TRBD1 (6 bases). CDR3 nucleotides: TGTGCCAGCAGCCCCCGAGGGGGGGGTAGAAACTATGGCTACACCTTC. Translation gives CASSPRGGGRNYGYTF.